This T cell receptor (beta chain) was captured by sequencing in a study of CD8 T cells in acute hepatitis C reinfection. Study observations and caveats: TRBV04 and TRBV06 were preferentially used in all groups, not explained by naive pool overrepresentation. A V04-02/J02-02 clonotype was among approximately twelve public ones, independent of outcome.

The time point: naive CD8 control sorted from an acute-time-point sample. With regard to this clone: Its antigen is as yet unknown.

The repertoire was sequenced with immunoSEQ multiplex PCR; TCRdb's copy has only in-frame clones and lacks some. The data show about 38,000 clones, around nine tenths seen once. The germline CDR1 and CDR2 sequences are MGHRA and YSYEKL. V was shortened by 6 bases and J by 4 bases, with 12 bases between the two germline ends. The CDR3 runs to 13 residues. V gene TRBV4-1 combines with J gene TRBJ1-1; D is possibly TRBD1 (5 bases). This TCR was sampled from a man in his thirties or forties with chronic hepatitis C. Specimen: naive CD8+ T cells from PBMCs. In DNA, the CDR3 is TGCGCCAGCAGAGCTCCCGGGGGCACTGAAGCTTTCTTT. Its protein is CASRAPGGTEAFF.